One sample yielded the 4 T cell receptor beta chains listed below, sequenced in a study of T-cell reconstitution after alpha-beta-depleted transplantation in children. TCRbeta library construction was performed incorporating unique molecular identifiers. TCRdb re-called the PCR reads through MiXCR, storing one row per CDR3 protein. The sample lists approximately 300,000 distinct CDR3 sequences; almost 8% were seen once. Their cognate antigens are unknown. General study points: Newly produced T cells mostly accounted for T-cell counts and diversity one year post-transplant.

The sequencing here drew on peripheral blood, taken 360 days after TCRalphabeta/CD19-depleted stem cell transplant. The source is a female patient between 2 and 10 years old who had a stem cell transplant for Fanconi anemia, so the T cells may come from the graft donor.

The chain employs TRBV3-1 and TRBJ2-1; 9 bases line up with TRBD2. The V gene end was trimmed by 7 bases and the J gene end by 9 bases; junction bases not matched to a gene: 10. CDR3 length equals 14 residues. Germline-derived CDR1 and CDR2 are LGHDT and YNNKEL (reference sequence). The CDR3 DNA is TGTGCCAGCAATCTAGCGGGACCGGGGGGTGAGCAGTTCTTC. Translating it yields CASNLAGPGGEQFF.

Turning to this clonotype: Germline and junction disagree at one end, which may indicate a read error. The chain joins TRBV7-8 to TRBJ2-1; D tentatively fits TRBD1 or TRBD2 (5 bases each). This CDR3 is built from 13 residues. Germline V gene lookup returns CDR1 SGHVS and CDR2 FQNEAQ. The CDR3 here is CASSIRHGTVNNF. The CDR3 region has the DNA TGTGCCAGCAGCATTCGACACGGGACGGTTAATAATTTC.

This clonotype showed up just a few times. V is TRBV7-9 and J is TRBJ2-7; weak D call: TRBD1 (6 bases). The CDR3 has 16 residues. Germline assignment: CDR1 SEHNR and CDR2 FQNEAQ (reference sequence). Trimming removed 5 bases at V and 3 bases at J, with 20 bases between. The CDR3 region is CASSILQGSAGYEQYF. DNA of the CDR3: TGTGCCAGCAGCATTTTACAGGGATCCGCTGGCTACGAGCAGTACTTC.

This clonotype has at least ten counts. This rearrangement joins TRBV29-1 to TRBJ2-3; TRBD2 might be the D (6 bases). CDR3 length: 14 residues. V gave up 4 bases and J gave up 4 bases, with 15 bases separating them. Germline lookup yields CDR1 SQVTM and CDR2 ANQGSEA. The CDR3, as DNA: TGCAGCGTTGTCGGAGGGGCGCGAGCAGATACGCAGTATTTT. This gives the protein CSVVGGARADTQYF.